These 12 T cell receptor beta chains came from one sample sequenced in a study of blood T cell repertoires in COVID-19. Sequencing used immunoSEQ multiplex PCR; TCRdb keeps in-frame clones, though not all of them. Of 300,000 to 350,000 clones listed, about 90% were seen once; the top ten hold roughly 1%. Sequencing was performed on PBMCs or T cells enriched from blood (not recorded which). Receptor source: a woman in her 30s who had recovered from COVID-19.

The V and J genes are TRBV7-2 and TRBJ1-2; 10 bases are a match to TRBD1. Germline lookup yields CDR1 SGHTA and CDR2 FQGNSA. CDR3 length: 15 amino acids. With V trimmed by 4 bases and J by 8 bases, 10 bases remained unmatched. CDR3 in amino acids: CASSYRAGTGEGYTF. In DNA form, the CDR3 reads TGTGCCAGCAGCTATCGCGCAGGGACAGGGGAAGGCTACACCTTC.

The chain joins TRBV27 to TRBJ1-2, with 7 bases that match TRBD1. The V segment lost 7 bases and the J segment 1 base; nucleotides outside the gene matches: 3. Germline CDR1 and CDR2: MNHEY and SMNVEV (reference sequence). The CDR3 sequence is 13 residues long. The CDR3 is CASTRDSNYGYTF. In DNA, the CDR3 is TGTGCCAGCACCCGGGACAGTAACTATGGCTACACCTTC.

To note about this clone: A read error may produce the germline difference seen at one junction end. This chain uses TRBV6-5 with TRBJ1-5, with 8 bases matching TRBD1. The CDR3 is 14 residues long. Germline V CDR1 and CDR2: MNHEY, SVGAGI. CDR3 in DNA: TGTGCCACAGGACAGGGCCTAAGCAATCAGCCCCAACATTTT. It yields the protein CATGQGLSNQPQHF.

V and J are TRBV25-1 and TRBJ1-4, with D maybe TRBD1 (5 bases). The CDR3 has 15 residues. V lost 1 base to trimming and J lost 7 bases, with 13 bases between them. In germline, CDR1 is MGHDK, CDR2 SYGVNS. CDR3 coding DNA: TGTGCCAGCAGTGAATCCGGGGGGGGAGGTGAAAAACTGTTTTTT. Translation: CASSESGGGGEKLFF. Full variable domain (missing parts from reference TRBV25-1 and TRBJ1-4): EADIYQTPRYLVIGTGKKITLECSQTMGHDKMYWYQQDPGMELHLIHYSYGVNSTEKGDLSSESTVSRIRTEHFPLTLESARPSHTSQYLCASSESGGGGEKLFFGSGTQLSVL.

This clone appeared once. CDR3 protein: CASSQDRLDEQFF. The CDR3, as DNA: TGTGCCAGCAGCCAAGATCGTCTCGATGAGCAGTTCTTC. V usage is TRBV3-1 (or the pseudogene TRBV3-2) and J usage is TRBJ2-1, with unresolved D. The germline V and J ends were trimmed by 0 bases and 8 bases, with 8 bases remaining between them. The CDR3 spans 13 residues. Germline values: CDR1 LGHDT, CDR2 YNNKEL (reference sequence).

The chain links TRBV14 to TRBJ2-7, with TRBD1 as a possible D gene (6 bases). CDR1 is SGHDN and CDR2 is FVKESK in the germline V gene. The CDR3 spans 14 residues. The V end lost 1 base, the J end lost 3 bases, and 10 bases lay between the germline ends. The CDR3 here is CASSQVGALYEQYF. CDR3 DNA: TGTGCCAGCAGCCAAGTGGGGGCTCTCTACGAGCAGTACTTC.

The rearrangement joins TRBV7-6 to TRBJ2-7, with D unresolved. Germline V gene sequence: CDR1 SGHVS, CDR2 FNYEAQ. There are 14 residues in the CDR3. V gave up 1 base and J gave up 6 bases, with 13 bases separating them. The CDR3 sequence is CASSLGYPTGEQYF. The CDR3 nucleotides read TGTGCCAGCAGCTTAGGTTACCCAACCGGCGAGCAGTACTTC.

The chain combines TRBV5-1 with TRBJ1-4; D is undetermined. V dropped 2 bases and J dropped 8 bases, with 13 bases sitting between them. CDR1 and CDR2 (germline): SGHRS, YFSETQ. The CDR3 contains 14 residues. The CDR3 DNA reads as TGCGCCAGCAGCTTATCAGGTGGAGGGGAAAAACTGTTTTTT. Its translation is CASSLSGGGEKLFF.

The chain combines TRBV28 with TRBJ2-2, with D maybe TRBD1 (6 bases). The CDR3 length is 14 residues. Trimming took off 3 bases at V and 4 bases at J, with 9 bases between the two ends. The V gene's germline CDR1 is MDHEN and CDR2 SYDVKM. CDR3 nucleotide sequence: TGTGCCAGCAGTTTGGTCAGGGGCACCGGGGAGCTGTTTTTT. It specifies CASSLVRGTGELFF.

The chain employs TRBV5-1 and TRBJ2-3; TRBD1 matches at 7 bases. The germline CDR1 and CDR2 sequences are SGHRS and YFSETQ. CDR3 size: 14 residues. V was pared by 5 bases and J by 2 bases, with 5 bases of the junction left unmatched. CDR3: CASRADRNTDTQYF. The CDR3 nucleotides are TGCGCCAGCAGAGCGGACAGGAACACAGATACGCAGTATTTT.

V is TRBV5-4 and J is TRBJ1-2; 9 bases align to TRBD1. This CDR3 region has 16 residues. CDR1 SGHNT and CDR2 YYREEE come from the germline V gene (reference sequence). V shed 0 bases and J 1 base; nucleotides not matched to a gene: 4. This CDR3 reads CASSLGPDRGNYGYTF. CDR3 DNA: TGTGCCAGCAGCTTGGGCCCGGACAGGGGTAACTATGGCTACACCTTC. Based on the CDR3 plus reference TRBV5-4 and TRBJ1-2, the full variable domain is ETGVTQSPTHLIKTRGQQVTLRCSSQSGHNTVSWYQQALGQGPQFIFQYYREEENGRGNFPPRFSGLQFPNYSSELNVNALELDDSALYLCASSLGPDRGNYGYTFGSGTRLTVV.

The chain combines TRBV27 with TRBJ2-5, with D maybe TRBD2 (6 bases). The CDR3 covers 15 residues. The germline V gene has CDR1 MNHEY and CDR2 SMNVEV (reference sequence). Deletions cut 5 bases from V and 5 bases from J, with 18 bases between. CDR3 sequence (DNA): TGTGCCAGCAGTGCCCGGACTATATCCGGGGAGACCCAGTACTTC. Residues: CASSARTISGETQYF.